One T cell receptor (beta chain) is described in this entry. Its antigen is still unknown. This entry belongs to a study of T cell responses to AZD1222 COVID-19 vaccine. The protocol was immunoSEQ multiplex PCR, while the TCRdb copy is restricted to in-frame clones and leaves out a portion. Of around 160,000 clones in the sample, roughly 92% were seen once. Study conclusions and caveats: The study identified only five to seven AZD1222 recipients as seropositive at baseline. Reports say nearly half of spike-specific TCRs go after unmutated variant regions.

This clonotype originated in an adult who received the AZD1222 COVID-19 vaccine. This sample comprised peripheral blood, obtained 28 days after the second AZD1222 dose.

Here the CDR3 DNA reads TGCGCCAGCAGCCAAGCGTTTTCGTTCGTAGATACGCAGTATTTT. Its protein product is CASSQAFSFVDTQYF. The V and J genes are TRBV4-1 and TRBJ2-3; D gene ambiguous. V was trimmed by 1 base and J by 5 bases, leaving 13 bases between them. Germline values: CDR1 MGHRA, CDR2 YSYEKL. The CDR3 spans 15 residues.